This T cell receptor beta chain comes out of a study of blood T cell repertoires in COVID-19. For the study at large: T cells, B-cell-depleted T cells, or PBMCs provided the cDNA or gDNA that served as material.

CDR1 and CDR2 (germline): MNHEY, SMNVEV (reference sequence). This CDR3 is 14 amino acids long. V dropped 5 bases and J dropped 6; count of bases not matched to a gene: 6. Measured with immunoSEQ multiplex PCR; TCRdb has only the in-frame clones, and not every one. The sample lists about 280,000 clones; roughly 90% were seen once. This clone was picked up one time. The sample comprised peripheral blood. The sequence came from a woman in her seventies with COVID-19, enrolled during active disease. This sequence joins TRBV27 and TRBJ2-7; TRBD2 matches at 11 bases. Here the CDR3 reads CASSPLLAGVEQYF. The CDR3 nucleotides are TGTGCCAGCAGTCCCCTACTAGCGGGGGTCGAGCAGTACTTC.